The 21 T cell receptor beta chains reported below all come from one sample, sequenced in a study of blood T cell repertoires in COVID-19. Generated by immunoSEQ multiplex PCR, the TCRdb table keeps only in-frame clones and is missing some. Among over 50,000 clones listed, roughly 80% were seen once. The sample consisted of PBMCs or T cells enriched from blood (not recorded which). These receptors were obtained from a woman aged 40 to 50 with acute COVID-19.

This sequence joins TRBV5-1 and TRBJ1-2; D possibly corresponds to TRBD1 (5 bases). V lost 1 base to trimming and J lost 7 bases, with 14 bases between them. This CDR3 contains 14 residues. Germline-derived CDR1 and CDR2 are SGHRS and YFSETQ. The CDR3 bases are TGCGCCAGCAGCTTGTCAACGCCCACAGGTGGCTACACCTTC. Translation gives CASSLSTPTGGYTF.

The V and J genes are TRBV3-1 (or the pseudogene TRBV3-2) and TRBJ1-3; D is perhaps TRBD1 (6 bases). The CDR3 runs 17 residues. Germline V gene data show CDR1 as LGHDT and CDR2 as YNNKEL (reference sequence). V was cut by 4 bases and J by 0 bases, with 16 bases left in between. CDR3 nucleotides: TGTGCCAGCAGCCGATCGACAGGCGGCACCTCTGGAAACACCATATATTTT. Translated, it gives CASSRSTGGTSGNTIYF.

The CDR3 coding sequence is TGTGCCAGCAGTGAAACAGCTTGGGAGGTTAAGGGCTACACCTTC. The encoded protein is CASSETAWEVKGYTF. V usage is TRBV2 and J usage is TRBJ1-2; D gene unclear. The CDR3 has 15 residues. CDR1 is SNHLY, CDR2 FYNNEI, per germline. V was pared by 2 bases and J by 8 bases, with 18 bases between. The variable domain in full, completed from reference TRBV2 and TRBJ1-2, reads EPEVTQTPSHQVTQMGQEVILRCVPISNHLYFYWYRQILGQKVEFLVSFYNNEISEKSEIFDDQFSVERPDGSNFTLKIRSTKLEDSAMYFCASSETAWEVKGYTFGSGTRLTVV.

This chain joins TRBV7-2 and TRBJ2-3; 7 bases line up with TRBD2. Germline trimming cut 1 base from V and 2 bases from J; bases unmatched to any gene: 6. The length of the CDR3 is 16 residues. Germline V CDR1 and CDR2: SGHTA, FQGNSA. CDR3 region: CASSLGDYRNTDTQYF. DNA of the CDR3: TGTGCCAGCAGCTTAGGGGACTACCGGAACACAGATACGCAGTATTTT.

The genes are TRBV29-1 and TRBJ1-1; possibly TRBD1 for D (5 bases). Between the trimmed V and J ends, which lost 6 bases and 4 bases, there was a span of 21 bases. There are 15 residues in the CDR3. Germline V gives CDR1 SQVTM, CDR2 ANQGSEA. The CDR3 region is CSVADNYRGGTEAFF. The CDR3 DNA is TGCAGCGTCGCCGATAATTATCGGGGGGGCACTGAAGCTTTCTTT.

The chain employs TRBV19 and TRBJ2-6, with 7 positions matching TRBD1. J was trimmed by 2 bases and V by 7 bases; bases with no gene match: 2. Germline V gene data show CDR1 as LNHDA and CDR2 as SQIVND (reference sequence). This CDR3 is 14 amino acids long. CDR3 sequence: CASTGQAGANVLTF. The CDR3 DNA is TGTGCCAGTACCGGACAGGCTGGGGCCAACGTCCTGACTTTC.

This clone occurred once. The chain employs TRBV5-1 and TRBJ2-3; 12 bases match TRBD2. This CDR3 comprises 16 residues. In germline, CDR1 is SGHRS, CDR2 YFSETQ. Trimming removed 2 bases from V and 2 bases from J; junction bases left unmatched: 3. CDR3 nucleotide sequence: TGCGCCAGCAGCTTTGGACTAGCGGGGCCCACAGATACGCAGTATTTT. Its protein product is CASSFGLAGPTDTQYF.

The gene calls are TRBV7-9 and TRBJ2-7, with 12 bases lining up with TRBD2. The CDR3 sequence is 14 residues long. V shed 5 bases, J shed 7 bases, and the junction held 6 bases outside the gene matches. CDR1 is SEHNR and CDR2 is FQNEAQ in the germline V gene (reference sequence). This chain's CDR3 is CASSPGLAGQEQYF. DNA of the CDR3: TGTGCCAGCAGCCCGGGACTAGCGGGTCAAGAGCAGTACTTC.

V usage is TRBV12-3 or TRBV12-4 and J usage is TRBJ1-2; a possible D gene is TRBD1 (6 bases). V lost 7 bases and J 8 bases, leaving 14 bases between the germline ends. This CDR3 region has 12 residues. CDR3 sequence (DNA): TGTGCCAGCAACACAGGGTCTGGAGGCTACACCTTC. It yields the protein CASNTGSGGYTF.

The rearrangement links TRBV11-2 to TRBJ2-5; tentatively, D is TRBD1 (6 bases). The CDR3 is 14 residues long. CDR1 SGHAT and CDR2 FQNNGV come from the germline V gene. With 5 bases removed from V and 5 bases from J, the gap between germline ends came to 15 bases. In DNA form, the CDR3 reads TGTGCCAGCAGCCCGCGGACAAGGGGGGAGACCCAGTACTTC. Translation: CASSPRTRGETQYF.

This clone has at least ten counts. The chain combines TRBV27 with TRBJ1-1; D is perhaps TRBD1 (6 bases). CDR1 is MNHEY and CDR2 is SMNVEV in the germline V gene (reference sequence). V was cut by 6 bases and J by 4 bases, with 12 bases left in between. The CDR3 loop spans 13 amino acids. CDR3 residues: CASRAGAVTEAFF. The CDR3 region has the DNA TGTGCCAGCAGGGCGGGGGCCGTCACTGAAGCTTTCTTT.

The chain recombines TRBV5-4 with TRBJ2-3, with 12 bases aligning to TRBD1. The CDR3 is 17 amino acids. Losses at the gene ends were 4 bases for V and 8 bases for J; bases not matched to a gene: 14. Germline V CDR1 and CDR2: SGHNT, YYREEE (reference sequence). For the CDR3, the DNA is TGTGCCAGCAGCCAAACGCCGGGACAGGGGGCTGCGGGTACGCAGTATTTT. It yields the protein CASSQTPGQGAAGTQYF.

The CDR3 DNA follows: TGTGCCAGCAGCTTGGATGAGGTTGTATCCAGTGAGTACTTC. It encodes CASSLDEVVSSEYF. The genes are TRBV5-8 and TRBJ2-7, with unresolved D. Per the germline V gene, CDR1 is SGHTS and CDR2 is YDEGEE. The V end was cut by 0 bases, the J end by 11 bases, with 18 bases between. The CDR3 consists of 14 residues.

V gene TRBV21-1 combines with J gene TRBJ2-1; the table calls TRBD2, which could not be checked here. TRBV21-1 is flagged as a pseudogene. The CDR3 covers 17 residues. The CDR3 sequence: CASSKAGMGSSYNEQFF. CDR3 bases: TGTGCCAGCAGCAAAGCTGGGATGGGGAGCTCCTACAATGAGCAGTTCTTC.

The rearrangement joins TRBV5-1 to TRBJ1-3, with TRBD1 matching over 10 bases. Trimming removed 0 bases from V and 0 bases from J; junction bases left unmatched: 3. CDR1 is SGHRS and CDR2 is YFSETQ in the germline V gene. The CDR3 spans 17 residues. CDR3 nucleotide sequence: TGCGCCAGCAGCTTGGTGGGACAGGGGCTCTCTGGAAACACCATATATTTT. This codes for CASSLVGQGLSGNTIYF.

The chain couples TRBV15 to TRBJ2-3, with 10 nucleotides matching TRBD1. Losses at the gene ends were 3 bases for V and 6 bases for J; bases not matched to a gene: 15. The CDR3 length is 18 residues. Per germline, CDR1 LNHNV and CDR2 YYDKDF (reference sequence). DNA for the CDR3: TGTGCCACCAGCAGCGCCGGGACAGGGGCCCGGCGGAGGGATACGCAGTATTTT. This gives the protein CATSSAGTGARRRDTQYF.

This sequence joins TRBV4-2 and TRBJ1-5; D is uncertain. The germline V and J ends were trimmed by 1 base and 0 bases, with 7 bases remaining between them. The germline V gene has CDR1 LGHNA and CDR2 YNFKEQ. The CDR3 has 15 amino acids. The DNA for the CDR3 is TGTGCCAGCAGCCAAGTACATTATAGCAATCAGCCCCAGCATTTT. As protein: CASSQVHYSNQPQHF.

This clone was counted a few times. The CDR3 nucleotides read TGTGCCAGCAGTTTCCGGCGGGAGTTGGCTGAGCAGTTCTTC. It translates to CASSFRRELAEQFF. The chain recombines TRBV27 with TRBJ2-1, with TRBD2 matching 7 bases. Germline-derived CDR1 and CDR2 are MNHEY and SMNVEV (reference sequence). CDR3 size: 14 residues. With 3 bases clipped from V and 9 bases from J, the junction kept 8 bases outside the gene matches.

The chain combines TRBV9 with TRBJ1-5, with 9 bases matching TRBD1. The length of the CDR3 is 15 residues. The germline V gene encodes CDR1 SGDLS and CDR2 YYNGEE. J gave up 4 bases and V 3 bases, and 5 bases lay outside the gene matches. The CDR3 is CASSAWDRENQPQHF. The CDR3 nucleotides read TGTGCCAGCAGCGCATGGGACAGGGAAAATCAGCCCCAGCATTTT.

The chain employs TRBV3-1 (or the pseudogene TRBV3-2) and TRBJ2-3; 7 bases match TRBD2. V gave up 4 bases and J gave up 4 bases; unmatched junction bases: 8. The germline V gene has CDR1 LGHDT and CDR2 YNNKEL (reference sequence). This CDR3 is 15 amino acids long. CDR3 sequence (DNA): TGTGCCAGCAGCCTCTCAGCGGGGCAGGCAGATACGCAGTATTTT. Translation: CASSLSAGQADTQYF.

The gene calls are TRBV7-9 and TRBJ1-6; no clear D. Germline V gives CDR1 SEHNR, CDR2 FQNEAQ (reference sequence). Trimming removed 7 bases at V and 9 bases at J, with 16 bases between. The CDR3 consists of 14 residues. CDR3 DNA: TGTGCCAGCACCAGGAGCGGTATGGGTTCACCCCTCCACTTT. This gives the protein CASTRSGMGSPLHF.